These 31 T cell receptor beta chains were all obtained from the same sample, sequenced in a study of cytomegalovirus exposure and HLA in healthy donors. PCR was performed using 60 Vbeta and 13 Jbeta primers. Generated by immunoSEQ multiplex PCR, the TCRdb table keeps only in-frame clones and is missing some. The sample lists 150,000 or so clones, roughly 80% occurring once. The sequencing input was PBMCs. The source of these receptors is a man in his late teens or twenties in good health and CMV-seronegative.

The chain recombines TRBV21-1 with TRBJ1-2; the D call TRBD1 from the table was never checked on the DNA. TRBV21-1 is given as a pseudogene. The CDR3 covers 20 residues. The CDR3 sequence: CASSRRLISSGTLVNYGYTF. CDR3 bases: TGTGCCAGCAGCAGACGTCTTATATCGTCCGGGACACTTGTTAACTATGGCTACACCTTC.

The chain is built from TRBV11-2 and TRBJ2-1; D may be TRBD2 (5 bases). Germline-derived CDR1 and CDR2 are SGHAT and FQNNGV. The V end was cut by 6 bases, the J end by 1 base, with 13 bases between. The CDR3 covers 15 residues. The CDR3: CASSRTGGSYNEQFF. The DNA of the CDR3 is TGTGCCAGCAGTCGGACTGGCGGATCCTACAATGAGCAGTTCTTC.

The rearrangement uses TRBV28 and TRBJ2-3; D gene ambiguous. Trimming cost V 5 bases and J 0 bases, with 12 bases left between them. Germline V lookup: CDR1 MDHEN, CDR2 SYDVKM. This CDR3 has 15 amino acids. The CDR3 DNA sequence: TGTGCCAGCAGTGTTCGTCTAAAGAGCACAGATACGCAGTATTTT. It is translated as CASSVRLKSTDTQYF.

There are a few counts of this clone. The chain carries TRBV29-1 and TRBJ1-2; D is uncertain. The CDR3 spans 13 residues. The germline V and J ends were trimmed by 3 bases and 0 bases, with 8 bases remaining between them. CDR1 and CDR2 from the germline V gene are SQVTM and ANQGSEA. In DNA form, the CDR3 reads TGCAGCGTTGAGTCGGGGTCTAACTATGGCTACACCTTC. Translating it yields CSVESGSNYGYTF. The entire variable domain, with the rest obtained from reference TRBV29-1 and TRBJ1-2, is as follows: SAVISQKPSRDICQRGTSLTIQCQVDSQVTMMFWYRQQPGQSLTLIATANQGSEATYESGFVIDKFPISRPNLTFSTLTVSNMSPEDSSIYLCSVESGSNYGYTFGSGTRLTVV.

On this clone: The same CDR3 can be traced to other DNA sequences in this sample. The chain carries TRBV15 and TRBJ2-1, with TRBD2 matching over 13 bases. The CDR3 length is 14 residues. Germline assignment: CDR1 LNHNV and CDR2 YYDKDF (reference sequence). Germline trimming cut 3 bases from V and 8 bases from J; bases unmatched to any gene: 1. The CDR3 loop is CATSRGTSGDEQFF. In DNA, the CDR3 is TGTGCCACCAGCAGGGGGACTAGCGGGGATGAGCAGTTCTTC.

The chain employs TRBV27 and TRBJ2-1; 10 positions match TRBD2. V lost 5 bases to trimming and J lost 3 bases; unmatched junction nucleotides: 16. This CDR3 has 19 residues. Germline values: CDR1 MNHEY, CDR2 SMNVEV (reference sequence). CDR3 in DNA: TGTGCCAGCAGTAACTACCCCCAGACTAGCGGGCGCAACTACAATGAGCAGTTCTTC. This translates into CASSNYPQTSGRNYNEQFF.

J is TRBJ2-7 and V is TRBV2, with 12 bases aligning to TRBD2. Trimming at V came to 4 bases and at J to 7 bases, leaving 5 bases not matched to a gene. This CDR3 spans 14 amino acids. Germline loops: CDR1 SNHLY, CDR2 FYNNEI. CDR3 coding DNA: TGTGCCAGCAGTGTACTAGCGGGAGGAAGGGAGCAGTACTTC. Protein product: CASSVLAGGREQYF.

The chain joins TRBV28 to TRBJ1-5; possibly TRBD1 for D (6 bases). The CDR3 is 12 amino acids. With 6 bases removed from V and 4 bases from J, the gap between germline ends came to 7 bases. The germline gives CDR1 MDHEN, CDR2 SYDVKM. CDR3 sequence: CASRDRNQPQHF. The CDR3 nucleotides read TGTGCCAGCAGGGACAGAAATCAGCCCCAGCATTTT.

The chain carries TRBV2 and TRBJ2-3; TRBD1 matches 7 bases. Germline V CDR1 and CDR2: SNHLY, FYNNEI. The CDR3 extends over 13 amino acids. With V trimmed by 7 bases and J by 1 base, 2 bases remained unmatched. The CDR3 sequence is CASNDRGTDTQYF. CDR3 sequence (DNA): TGTGCCAGCAACGACAGGGGCACAGATACGCAGTATTTT.

The chain combines TRBV7-2 with TRBJ1-2; the match to TRBD1 covers 12 bases. The CDR3 totals 15 residues. Germline-derived CDR1 and CDR2 are SGHTA and FQGNSA. The junction had 5 bases not matched to a gene; V was cut back by 5 bases and J by 4 bases. CDR3 sequence (DNA): TGTGCCAGCAGCCCGGGACAGGGGGCGTTCTATGGCTACACCTTC. This sequence encodes CASSPGQGAFYGYTF. Based on the CDR3 plus reference TRBV7-2 and TRBJ1-2, the full variable domain is GAGVSQSPSNKVTEKGKDVELRCDPISGHTALYWYRQSLGQGLEFLIYFQGNSAPDKSGLPSDRFSAERTGGSVSTLTIQRTQQEDSAVYLCASSPGQGAFYGYTFGSGTRLTVV.

This chain uses TRBV11-2 with TRBJ1-2, with TRBD1 matching over 8 bases. This CDR3 region has 14 residues. V dropped 6 bases and J dropped 7; count of bases not matched to a gene: 10. Germline V gene sequence: CDR1 SGHAT, CDR2 FQNNGV. This CDR3 reads CASSHIRTGSGYTF. The CDR3 DNA reads TGTGCCAGCAGTCACATTCGGACAGGGAGTGGCTACACCTTC.

This clone was recorded once. The chain links TRBV9 to TRBJ2-1, with no clear D. The CDR3 extends over 17 amino acids. CDR1 and CDR2 (germline): SGDLS, YYNGEE. The V gene lost 4 bases and the J gene lost 0 bases, with 17 bases spanning the gap. CDR3 in amino acids: CASSPLLWADSYNEQFF. DNA of the CDR3: TGTGCCAGCAGCCCTCTTTTATGGGCAGACTCCTACAATGAGCAGTTCTTC.

This chain links TRBV7-9 with TRBJ2-7, with D possibly matching TRBD2 (5 bases). Deletions cut 5 bases from V and 0 bases from J, with 11 bases between. The CDR3 is 14 residues long. From germline, CDR1 is SEHNR and CDR2 FQNEAQ (reference sequence). This CDR3 is CASSADGLSYEQYF. DNA of the CDR3: TGTGCCAGCAGCGCAGACGGACTCTCCTACGAGCAGTACTTC.

In its sample, this clone was seen a few times. This chain joins TRBV5-4 and TRBJ1-2; D is undetermined. This CDR3 has 15 residues. V lost 5 bases, J lost 4 bases, and 18 bases lay in between. CDR1 SGHNT and CDR2 YYREEE come from the germline V gene (reference sequence). CDR3 in amino acids: CASRVARVRGYGYTF. As DNA, the CDR3 is TGTGCCAGCAGGGTGGCGAGGGTGCGAGGCTATGGCTACACCTTC.

This chain connects TRBV6-6 to TRBJ2-4; 9 nucleotides line up with TRBD2. The CDR3 sequence is 12 residues long. Germline-derived CDR1 and CDR2 are MNHNY and SVGAGI (reference sequence). J gave up 6 bases and V 10 bases, and 4 bases lay outside the gene matches. For the CDR3, the DNA is TGTGCCACTCTAGCGGGACGAAACATTCAGTACTTC. Protein product: CATLAGRNIQYF.

This rearrangement joins TRBV9 to TRBJ2-2; D is unresolved. V lost 4 bases to trimming and J lost 3 bases, with 4 bases between them. The length of the CDR3 is 12 residues. Germline CDR1 is SGDLS and CDR2 is YYNGEE. The CDR3 here is CASSPYTGELFF. For the CDR3, the DNA is TGTGCCAGCAGCCCCTACACCGGGGAGCTGTTTTTT.

The J gene is TRBJ2-7, the V gene TRBV5-4; D ambiguous. This CDR3 is 11 amino acids long. Germline V lookup: CDR1 SGHNT, CDR2 YYREEE (reference sequence). The V end lost 2 bases, the J end lost 5 bases, and 5 bases lay between the germline ends. CDR3 nucleotide sequence: TGTGCCAGCAGCTTAAGAGACGAGCAGTACTTC. The encoded protein is CASSLRDEQYF.

V and J are TRBV27 and TRBJ2-1; D perhaps matches TRBD2 (5 bases). Germline values: CDR1 MNHEY, CDR2 SMNVEV (reference sequence). The CDR3 covers 12 residues. With 2 bases removed from V and 9 bases from J, the gap between germline ends came to 8 bases. CDR3 DNA sequence: TGTGCCAGCAGTTTAATAGGAGGTGAGCAGTTCTTC. This gives the protein CASSLIGGEQFF.

The chain combines TRBV28 with TRBJ1-2; tentatively, D is TRBD1 (6 bases). V was trimmed by 3 bases and J by 8 bases, leaving 22 bases between them. Germline V gene lookup returns CDR1 MDHEN and CDR2 SYDVKM. This CDR3 has 16 amino acids. The DNA of the CDR3 is TGTGCCAGCAGTTTCCCATTGATGGACAGACCCTACGGCTACACCTTC. It is translated as CASSFPLMDRPYGYTF.

This chain uses TRBV6-1 with TRBJ2-3; D is undetermined. Per germline, CDR1 MNHNS and CDR2 SASEGT. The CDR3 has 12 residues. V was cut by 5 bases and J by 2 bases, with 5 bases left in between. The CDR3 nucleotides are TGTGCCAGCAGTTTATTCACAGATACGCAGTATTTT. Protein: CASSLFTDTQYF.

V gene TRBV19 combines with J gene TRBJ2-5; 8 bases line up with TRBD2. The CDR3 is made up of 14 amino acids. Germline V gene sequence: CDR1 LNHDA, CDR2 SQIVND (reference sequence). Losses at the gene ends were 5 bases for V and 2 bases for J; bases not matched to a gene: 4. In nucleotides, the CDR3 is TGTGCCAGTAGTCCCCGACTAGCGCAAGAGACCCAGTACTTC. Amino acid sequence: CASSPRLAQETQYF.

This rearrangement joins TRBV5-4 to TRBJ2-7, with D perhaps matching TRBD2 (5 bases). Looked up from germline, CDR1 is SGHNT and CDR2 is YYREEE (reference sequence). V was trimmed by 4 bases and J by 4 bases, leaving 12 bases between them. CDR3 size: 13 residues. The CDR3 DNA sequence: TGTGCCAGCAGCCCGGCAAGCGGATACGAGCAGTACTTC. The encoded protein is CASSPASGYEQYF.

The chain joins TRBV27 to TRBJ1-2, with D perhaps matching TRBD1 (5 bases). V was cut by 6 bases and J by 8 bases, with 22 bases left in between. The CDR3 length is 15 residues. Germline assignment: CDR1 MNHEY and CDR2 SMNVEV (reference sequence). The CDR3 is CASSLWGGVLRGYTF. The CDR3, as DNA: TGTGCCAGCAGCCTCTGGGGGGGGGTCCTCCGGGGCTACACCTTC.

This chain links TRBV28 with TRBJ1-2; D is unresolved. Germline CDR1 MDHEN, CDR2 SYDVKM. The CDR3 is made up of 14 amino acids. Trimming cost V 5 bases and J 1 base, with 11 bases left between them. The CDR3 spells CASSPRLGNYGYTF. In nucleotides, the CDR3 is TGTGCCAGCAGTCCCAGGTTGGGTAACTATGGCTACACCTTC.

The CDR3 DNA reads TGTGCCAGCAGTTTGAGACAGGGGTACGAGCAGCCCCAGCATTTT. Translated: CASSLRQGYEQPQHF. This chain connects TRBV28 to TRBJ1-5, with 8 bases matching TRBD1. This CDR3 has 15 amino acids. Germline V CDR1 and CDR2: MDHEN, SYDVKM. Trimming removed 3 bases from V and 7 bases from J; junction bases left unmatched: 8.

V gene TRBV27 combines with J gene TRBJ2-7, with D tentatively TRBD1 (5 bases). The V and J ends lost 4 bases and 2 bases respectively, with 15 bases between them. This CDR3 has 15 residues. Per the germline V gene, CDR1 is MNHEY and CDR2 is SMNVEV (reference sequence). CDR3 amino acids: CASSSLDNLTYEQYF. CDR3 nucleotide sequence: TGTGCCAGCAGTTCCCTGGACAACTTAACCTACGAGCAGTACTTC.

The V and J genes are TRBV27 and TRBJ2-2; 11 bases match TRBD1. The CDR3 runs 19 residues. Germline CDR1 is MNHEY and CDR2 is SMNVEV (reference sequence). V was pared by 2 bases and J by 2 bases, with 10 bases of the junction left unmatched. CDR3 in amino acids: CASSLGGQGVGYNTGELFF. The CDR3, as DNA: TGTGCCAGCAGTTTAGGGGGACAGGGGGTGGGGTACAACACCGGGGAGCTGTTTTTT.

The gene calls are TRBV6-1 and TRBJ1-1, with TRBD1 as a possible D gene (6 bases). This CDR3 is built from 15 residues. Germline lookup yields CDR1 MNHNS and CDR2 SASEGT. Trimming removed 1 base from V and 0 bases from J, with 9 bases in between. CDR3 in DNA: TGTGCCAGCAGTGAAGGTAAGGGGGTGAACACTGAAGCTTTCTTT. Translating it yields CASSEGKGVNTEAFF.

This chain uses TRBV25-1 with TRBJ2-1; 8 bases map to TRBD1. The CDR3 runs 17 residues. The germline V gene has CDR1 MGHDK and CDR2 SYGVNS. Trimming removed 3 bases from V and 10 bases from J; junction bases left unmatched: 17. The CDR3 is CASSDGGTGPNLGEQFF. Here the CDR3 DNA reads TGTGCCAGCAGTGATGGGGGGACAGGACCGAATTTGGGGGAGCAGTTCTTC.

V and J are TRBV21-1 and TRBJ1-5; TRBD1, as called in the table, went unchecked against the DNA. TRBV21-1 is deemed a pseudogene. This CDR3 region has 16 residues. The CDR3 protein is CASSTLTGTGCRPQHF. CDR3 coding DNA: TGTGCCAGCAGCACCCTGACCGGGACAGGGTGTCGGCCCCAGCATTTT.

The chain combines TRBV5-4 with TRBJ1-6, with D perhaps TRBD1 (5 bases). V was cut by 0 bases and J by 7 bases, with 11 bases left in between. Germline lookup yields CDR1 SGHNT and CDR2 YYREEE (reference sequence). This CDR3 is built from 15 residues. The CDR3 DNA reads as TGTGCCAGCAGCTTGGATACAGGCCTGAATTCACCCCTCCACTTT. Its translation: CASSLDTGLNSPLHF. The full variable domain, rest sourced from reference TRBV5-4 and TRBJ1-6, is ETGVTQSPTHLIKTRGQQVTLRCSSQSGHNTVSWYQQALGQGPQFIFQYYREEENGRGNFPPRFSGLQFPNYSSELNVNALELDDSALYLCASSLDTGLNSPLHFGNGTRLTVT.